These 30 T cell receptor beta chains originate from one sample sequenced in a study of human T cells and chemical hapten exposure. Time point noted: patch test 1, 2 weeks after DPC sensitization. Treatment specified: therapeutic diphenylcyclopropenone sensitization with weekly scalp DPC. From the RACE reads, TCRdb called clonotypes with MiXCR, one entry per CDR3 protein. Seen here are roughly 360,000 distinct CDR3 sequences, approximately 5% observed once, and the top ten hold about 2.2%. Sequencing was performed on whole blood, taken in connection with sensitization to the hapten diphenylcyclopropenone (DPC). Source of these receptors: a woman aged 50 to 65 with alopecia areata. Some clones in this sample may be carry-over from other donors' samples.

The chain employs TRBV12-3 or TRBV12-4 and TRBJ2-7; D possibly matches TRBD1 or TRBD2 (5 bases each). This CDR3 has 14 amino acids. V gave up 6 bases and J gave up 4 bases, with 16 bases separating them. CDR3 loop: CASSHRDRGYEQYF. CDR3 nucleotides: TGTGCCAGCAGCCACCGGGACCGAGGATACGAGCAGTACTTC.

This clonotype was picked up many times. The chain carries TRBV24-1 and TRBJ2-7; TRBD1 agrees at 11 bases. Trimming cost V 2 bases and J 2 bases; bases outside gene matches: 4. In germline, CDR1 is KGHDR, CDR2 SFDVKD. There are 16 residues in the CDR3. CDR3 loop: CATSDSPGQGAYEQYF. The CDR3 DNA sequence: TGTGCCACCAGTGATTCACCGGGACAGGGGGCCTACGAGCAGTACTTC.

This clonotype was seen ten or more times. This rearrangement joins TRBV12-3 or TRBV12-4 to TRBJ2-3; 12 bases line up with TRBD2. J was trimmed by 2 bases and V by 5 bases; bases with no gene match: 2. The CDR3 is 15 amino acids. CDR3 in amino acids: CASSGLAGYTDTQYF. In nucleotides, the CDR3 is TGTGCCAGCAGTGGACTAGCGGGGTACACAGATACGCAGTATTTT.

This clonotype was counted only a few times. The chain employs TRBV11-2 and TRBJ2-6, with D tentatively TRBD2 (6 bases). The germline V gene has CDR1 SGHAT and CDR2 FQNNGV. CDR3 length equals 17 residues. V was trimmed by 5 bases and J by 2 bases, leaving 16 bases between them. The chain's CDR3 is CASSLLFWGAGANVLTF. CDR3 in DNA: TGTGCCAGCAGCCTCCTTTTTTGGGGGGCTGGGGCCAACGTCCTGACTTTC.

The CDR3 nucleotides read TGTGCCAGCAGCTTGTCTAGCGGGAGATCCGGGGAGCTGTTTTTT. Its translation is CASSLSSGRSGELFF. The chain is built from TRBV11-2 and TRBJ2-2; 10 bases map to TRBD2. The CDR3 is 15 residues long. J lost 6 bases, V lost 3 bases, and 4 bases had no gene match. Germline loops: CDR1 SGHAT, CDR2 FQNNGV.

Many counts were recorded for this clonotype. The chain recombines TRBV20-1 with TRBJ2-6; possibly TRBD2 for D (5 bases). The germline gives CDR1 DFQATT, CDR2 SNEGSKA (reference sequence). V lost 0 bases and J lost 0, with 12 bases in between. The CDR3 is 17 residues long. Here the CDR3 DNA reads TGCAGTGCTAGAGAATCGGACTTGAGCTCTGGGGCCAACGTCCTGACTTTC. Protein: CSARESDLSSGANVLTF.

This clonotype showed up just a few times. V and J are TRBV4-1 and TRBJ2-3; maybe TRBD1 (7 bases). CDR3 length: 15 residues. CDR1 is MGHRA and CDR2 is YSYEKL in the germline V gene. V lost 4 bases and J lost 4, with 15 bases in between. The CDR3 nucleotides read TGCGCCAGCAGCCCTTGGTTCAGGGGGGCAGATACGCAGTATTTT. Its protein product is CASSPWFRGADTQYF.

This clonotype was detected a few times. The CDR3, as DNA: TGTGCCAGCAGTTCGACGCCTCAGGGTACGCAGTATTTT. Protein: CASSSTPQGTQYF. The chain links TRBV28 to TRBJ2-3; tentative D call: TRBD1 (5 bases). Germline V lookup: CDR1 MDHEN, CDR2 SYDVKM. The V end was cut by 4 bases, the J end by 8 bases, with 13 bases between. The CDR3 is 13 amino acids.

In its sample, this clonotype was seen many times. This chain connects TRBV6-5 to TRBJ1-3; no clear D. With 6 bases removed from V and 4 bases from J, the gap between germline ends came to 13 bases. The CDR3 length is 14 residues. The germline V gene has CDR1 MNHEY and CDR2 SVGAGI. CDR3 sequence (DNA): TGTGCCAGCAGCCCGGAAATGAGGGGAAACACCATATATTTT. Translating it yields CASSPEMRGNTIYF.

This clonotype was found many times. The V gene is TRBV28, the J gene TRBJ2-5; TRBD2 aligns across 11 bases. V was pared by 7 bases and J by 7 bases, with 14 bases of the junction left unmatched. The germline V gene has CDR1 MDHEN and CDR2 SYDVKM. This CDR3 comprises 16 residues. The CDR3 reads CASTPGLAVLGGTQYF. DNA of the CDR3: TGTGCCAGCACTCCGGGACTAGCGGTCCTCGGAGGGACCCAGTACTTC.

This clonotype was detected many times. The gene calls are TRBV5-1 and TRBJ2-7; perhaps TRBD2 as D (5 bases). This CDR3 is built from 15 residues. From germline, CDR1 is SGHRS and CDR2 YFSETQ. Trimming cost V 0 bases and J 0 bases, with 10 bases left between them. The CDR3 DNA reads as TGCGCCAGCAGCTTGGAGAGCGGCAGCTCCTACGAGCAGTACTTC. Its protein is CASSLESGSSYEQYF.

This clonotype appeared a few times. The chain is built from TRBV5-1 and TRBJ1-4; perhaps TRBD1 as D (5 bases). This CDR3 contains 15 residues. Germline V lookup: CDR1 SGHRS, CDR2 YFSETQ. Trimming took 1 base from V and 3 from J, leaving 10 bases between them. In DNA form, the CDR3 reads TGCGCCAGCAGCTTGTTGGGGACGGCTAATGAAAAACTGTTTTTT. Amino acids: CASSLLGTANEKLFF.

V usage is TRBV10-1 and J usage is TRBJ2-5; D possibly matches TRBD1 or TRBD2 (5 bases each). This CDR3 has 14 residues. Looked up from germline, CDR1 is WNHNN and CDR2 is SYGVQD (reference sequence). Trimming pared 0 bases from V and 4 bases from J, leaving 9 bases between. CDR3 residues: CASSESKRGETQYF. CDR3 DNA sequence: TGCGCCAGCAGTGAGTCGAAGAGGGGAGAGACCCAGTACTTC.

The table lists this clonotype with many counts. V is TRBV28 and J is TRBJ2-5, with 8 bases identical to TRBD1. This CDR3 has 13 residues. Germline CDR1 is MDHEN and CDR2 is SYDVKM. Trimming cost V 6 bases and J 13 bases; bases outside gene matches: 13. The CDR3 bases are TGTGCCAGCAGACGGGGACAGGAAGCTAGTTCGTACTTC. Protein: CASRRGQEASSYF. Drawing the rest from reference TRBV28 and TRBJ2-5, the complete variable domain is DVKVTQSSRYLVKRTGEKVFLECVQDMDHENMFWYRQDPGLGLRLIYFSYDVKMKEKGDIPEGYSVSREKKERFSLILESASTNQTSMYLCASRRGQEASSYFGPGTRLLVL.

This clonotype was recorded a few times. The chain is built from TRBV7-2 and TRBJ2-3; 11 bases line up with TRBD1. The CDR3 is 16 residues long. V was pared by 6 bases and J by 4 bases, with 9 bases of the junction left unmatched. Germline V gives CDR1 SGHTA, CDR2 FQGNSA. The CDR3 DNA is TGTGCCAGCAGACACGGACAGGGGGCTTACCCAGATACGCAGTATTTT. Translation: CASRHGQGAYPDTQYF.

The rearrangement uses TRBV6-2 or TRBV6-3 and TRBJ1-1; 7 bases agree with TRBD1. V was clipped by 7 bases and J by 5 bases; unmatched bases: 10. The CDR3 sequence is 14 residues long. From germline, CDR1 is MNHEY and CDR2 SVGEGT. The CDR3 reads CASNYRGWRTEAFF. For the CDR3, the DNA is TGTGCCAGCAACTACAGGGGATGGCGTACTGAAGCTTTCTTT.

This clonotype was detected many times. This chain links TRBV6-2 or TRBV6-3 with TRBJ2-5; no firm D call. The CDR3 runs 13 residues. CDR1 and CDR2 from the germline V gene are MNHEY and SVGEGT. Deletions cut 6 bases from V and 4 bases from J, with 12 bases between. The DNA for the CDR3 is TGTGCCAGCAGACTCGGAGTAGGAGAGACCCAGTACTTC. Translated: CASRLGVGETQYF.

This clonotype was detected many times. The chain has TRBV29-1 and TRBJ1-2; no reliable D call. The CDR3 contains 15 residues. CDR1 and CDR2 from the germline V gene are SQVTM and ANQGSEA. The germline V and J ends were trimmed by 4 bases and 0 bases, with 15 bases remaining between them. The CDR3 loop reads CSVVGPDGANYGYTF. The CDR3 region has the DNA TGCAGCGTTGTCGGTCCAGATGGGGCTAACTATGGCTACACCTTC. Full variable domain (remainder filled in from reference TRBV29-1 and TRBJ1-2): SAVISQKPSRDICQRGTSLTIQCQVDSQVTMMFWYRQQPGQSLTLIATANQGSEATYESGFVIDKFPISRPNLTFSTLTVSNMSPEDSSIYLCSVVGPDGANYGYTFGSGTRLTVV.

This clonotype was seen ten or more times. J is TRBJ2-3 and V is TRBV6-1, with TRBD1 matching over 9 bases. The germline V gene has CDR1 MNHNS and CDR2 SASEGT. CDR3 length equals 14 residues. The junction had 3 bases not matched to a gene; V was cut back by 6 bases and J by 2 bases. As DNA, the CDR3 is TGTGCCAGCAGAGACAGGGGGTCCACAGATACGCAGTATTTT. The encoded protein is CASRDRGSTDTQYF.

This clonotype was picked up many times. The gene calls are TRBV5-6 and TRBJ1-2, with D maybe TRBD1 (6 bases). V was shortened by 4 bases and J by 4 bases, with 17 bases between the two germline ends. The CDR3 runs 15 residues. Germline V CDR1 and CDR2: SGHDT, YYEEEE. The CDR3 region has the DNA TGTGCCAGCAGCGAACTAAACAGGGTGACCTATGGCTACACCTTC. Translation gives CASSELNRVTYGYTF.

This clonotype was seen ten or more times. The rearrangement uses TRBV6-1 and TRBJ2-5; no clear D. Trimming stripped 2 bases from V and 9 bases from J, with 13 bases between. This CDR3 has 13 amino acids. From germline, CDR1 is MNHNS and CDR2 SASEGT. DNA of the CDR3: TGTGCCAGCAGTGAAAGGCGCCCCGAGGCCCAGTACTTC. Amino acids: CASSERRPEAQYF.

This clonotype was counted at least ten times. The rearrangement links TRBV7-2 to TRBJ2-3; D is undetermined. V lost 0 bases and J 0 bases, leaving 4 bases between the germline ends. The CDR3 contains 14 residues. Germline CDR1 SGHTA, CDR2 FQGNSA. In DNA form, the CDR3 reads TGTGCCAGCAGCTTAGCGCTGAGCACAGATACGCAGTATTTT. This translates into CASSLALSTDTQYF.

This clonotype was counted at least ten times. The chain uses TRBV5-6 and TRBJ2-7; 7 nucleotides line up with TRBD2. The CDR3 is 15 amino acids. Germline V lookup: CDR1 SGHDT, CDR2 YYEEEE. V was pared by 1 base and J by 2 bases, with 6 bases of the junction left unmatched. The chain's CDR3 is CASSLSGTVTYEQYF. The CDR3 region has the DNA TGTGCCAGCAGCTTGAGCGGGACGGTGACCTACGAGCAGTACTTC.

This clonotype was recorded many times. The chain carries TRBV24-1 and TRBJ2-3, with D tentatively TRBD1 or TRBD2 (7 bases each). This CDR3 region has 16 residues. With 4 bases removed from V and 5 bases from J, the gap between germline ends came to 18 bases. The germline gives CDR1 KGHDR, CDR2 SFDVKD. CDR3 in amino acids: CATSDPSTGEGDTQYF. The CDR3 nucleotides are TGTGCCACCAGTGACCCCTCAACAGGGGAGGGAGATACGCAGTATTTT.

V is TRBV11-2 and J is TRBJ1-5, with D possibly TRBD1 on 5 matching bases. The CDR3 has 14 residues. The V and J ends lost 2 bases and 7 bases respectively, with 12 bases between them. CDR1 SGHAT and CDR2 FQNNGV come from the germline V gene. This CDR3 is CASSLQWGGQPQHF. For the CDR3, the DNA is TGTGCCAGCAGCTTACAGTGGGGGGGACAGCCCCAGCATTTT.

This clonotype showed up many times. A read error may account for a junction end that differs from germline. J is TRBJ1-2 and V is TRBV5-1; 7 positions match TRBD1. Germline CDR1 reads SGHRS; CDR2 reads YFSETQ. The CDR3 totals 14 residues. CDR3 in DNA: TGTGCCAGCAGCTTAGGGGACAGTAACTATGGCTACACCTTC. It specifies CASSLGDSNYGYTF.

This clonotype has a handful of counts. The chain employs TRBV6-5 and TRBJ1-2; D not resolved. V was shortened by 7 bases and J by 4 bases, with 13 bases between the two germline ends. This CDR3 comprises 13 residues. Germline loops: CDR1 MNHEY, CDR2 SVGAGI. The CDR3 protein is CASTPSDAYGYTF. The CDR3, as DNA: TGTGCCAGCACCCCCTCCGACGCCTATGGCTACACCTTC.

This clonotype has a count of ten or more. The chain has TRBV5-1 and TRBJ2-2; TRBD2 matches at 8 bases. V was clipped by 0 bases and J by 2 bases; unmatched bases: 3. The length of the CDR3 is 16 residues. Looked up from germline, CDR1 is SGHRS and CDR2 is YFSETQ. The CDR3 is CASSLAGLDNTGELFF. The CDR3 region has the DNA TGCGCCAGCAGCTTGGCGGGACTAGACAACACCGGGGAGCTGTTTTTT.

In this sample, this clonotype turned up many times. The rearrangement links TRBV11-2 to TRBJ2-2; the D gene is possibly TRBD1 (5 bases). The germline V gene encodes CDR1 SGHAT and CDR2 FQNNGV. This CDR3 is 16 amino acids long. Between the trimmed V and J ends, which lost 5 bases and 8 bases, there was a span of 21 bases. CDR3 in DNA: TGTGCCAGCAGCCGACAGCTTCAGGGCTCAGGGGGGGAGCTGTTTTTT. Translating it yields CASSRQLQGSGGELFF.

The sample holds many counts of this clonotype. The chain couples TRBV6-5 to TRBJ1-5; D is undetermined. Trimming took off 11 bases at V and 4 bases at J, with 15 bases between the two ends. The CDR3 sequence is 13 residues long. CDR1 MNHEY and CDR2 SVGAGI come from the germline V gene. This CDR3 reads CAVRPGPNQPQHF. CDR3 in DNA: TGTGCCGTACGACCGGGCCCAAATCAGCCCCAGCATTTT.